The 30 T cell receptor beta chains reported below all come from one sample, sequenced in a study of blood T cell repertoires in COVID-19. Here immunoSEQ multiplex PCR was the method, and the copy in TCRdb shows in-frame clones only, minus some. In the table there are about 300,000 clones, roughly 90% of which are singletons. Specimen: peripheral blood. The receptors originated from a young woman with COVID-19, enrolled during active disease.

This chain joins TRBV4-1 and TRBJ2-7; no firm D call. Per germline, CDR1 MGHRA and CDR2 YSYEKL. This CDR3 region has 14 residues. Trimming took 4 bases from V and 2 from J, leaving 12 bases between them. CDR3 residues: CASSLETPTYEQYF. CDR3 coding DNA: TGCGCCAGCAGCCTAGAGACTCCGACCTACGAGCAGTACTTC.

V usage is TRBV7-2 and J usage is TRBJ2-7; 8 bases are a match to TRBD2. V shed 5 bases and J 6 bases; nucleotides not matched to a gene: 6. The germline V gene encodes CDR1 SGHTA and CDR2 FQGNSA. The CDR3 extends over 13 amino acids. CDR3 region: CASSRGGTSEQYF. The DNA of the CDR3 is TGTGCCAGCAGCCGGGGGGGGACATCCGAGCAGTACTTC.

Worth noting for this clone: Other DNA sequences within the sample encode an identical CDR3. The rearrangement joins TRBV7-3 to TRBJ2-3, with TRBD2 matching 11 bases. CDR1 SGHTA and CDR2 FQGTGA come from the germline V gene. Unmatched junction bases numbered 3, after V lost 5 bases and J lost 2 bases. This CDR3 is built from 15 residues. The CDR3 nucleotides are TGTGCCAGCAGCCTGGGACTAGCGGTCACAGATACGCAGTATTTT. Amino acids: CASSLGLAVTDTQYF.

This clone was seen a single time. The rearrangement joins TRBV6-2 or TRBV6-3 to TRBJ2-1; 7 nucleotides align to TRBD2. This CDR3 region has 11 residues. Germline V gene sequence: CDR1 MNHEY, CDR2 SVGEGT. Trimming removed 6 bases from V and 11 bases from J; junction bases left unmatched: 4. In DNA form, the CDR3 reads TGTGCCAGCAGCAGACTAGCCCAGCAGTTCTTC. This translates into CASSRLAQQFF.

This chain links TRBV24-1 with TRBJ2-1; 10 bases match TRBD2. This CDR3 has 16 residues. V was clipped by 2 bases and J by 8 bases; unmatched bases: 8. Per the germline V gene, CDR1 is KGHDR and CDR2 is SFDVKD. The CDR3 sequence is CATSDSGTSVTHEQFF. CDR3 DNA: TGTGCCACCAGTGATTCCGGGACTAGCGTGACCCATGAGCAGTTCTTC.

The gene calls are TRBV25-1 and TRBJ2-7, with 7 bases matching TRBD2. CDR1 is MGHDK, CDR2 SYGVNS, per germline. This CDR3 is built from 15 residues. The V and J ends lost 4 bases and 0 bases, in that order; junction bases with no gene match: 6. As DNA, the CDR3 is TGTGCCAGCAGTGGCTACCGGGACTACTCCTACGAGCAGTACTTC. As protein: CASSGYRDYSYEQYF.

The V gene is TRBV5-1, the J gene TRBJ2-2, with a weak D call TRBD1 (5 bases). The CDR3 has 13 residues. Germline V gives CDR1 SGHRS, CDR2 YFSETQ. Between the trimmed V and J ends, which lost 3 bases and 4 bases, there was a span of 7 bases. CDR3 DNA sequence: TGCGCCAGCAGCTCGCAGGGCACCGGGGAGCTGTTTTTT. The encoded protein is CASSSQGTGELFF. The variable domain in full, completed from reference TRBV5-1 and TRBJ2-2, reads KAGVTQTPRYLIKTRGQQVTLSCSPISGHRSVSWYQQTPGQGLQFLFEYFSETQRNKGNFPGRFSGRQFSNSRSEMNVSTLELGDSALYLCASSSQGTGELFFGEGSRLTVL.

The rearrangement links TRBV10-2 to TRBJ1-6, with 8 bases that match TRBD1. Germline V gene sequence: CDR1 WSHSY, CDR2 SAAADI. The junction had 6 bases not matched to a gene; V was cut back by 10 bases and J by 7 bases. The CDR3 consists of 13 residues. CDR3 in DNA: TGCGCCACCACGGACAGGGTAAATTCACCCCTCCACTTT. Its protein product is CATTDRVNSPLHF.

V gene TRBV7-2 combines with J gene TRBJ2-7; possibly TRBD2 for D (5 bases). CDR3 size: 14 residues. The ends were cut back, 3 bases at V and 0 bases at J, with 9 bases in the middle. Germline lookup yields CDR1 SGHTA and CDR2 FQGNSA. The DNA for the CDR3 is TGTGCCAGCAGCTTTGGAGGAAGCTCCTACGAGCAGTACTTC. This gives the protein CASSFGGSSYEQYF.

The V gene is TRBV6-8, the J gene TRBJ1-5; 9 bases match TRBD1. The CDR3 covers 17 residues. The germline V gene encodes CDR1 MNHGY and CDR2 SAAAGT. After removal of 6 bases from V and 5 bases from J, the junction contained 14 bases not matched to a gene. The CDR3: CASSQPHRGLSYQPQHF. The CDR3 DNA reads as TGTGCCAGCAGCCAACCGCACAGGGGGCTGTCGTATCAGCCCCAGCATTTT.

The chain couples TRBV29-1 to TRBJ1-4; 11 nucleotides align to TRBD1. This CDR3 is 13 amino acids long. The junction had 6 bases not matched to a gene; V was cut back by 7 bases and J by 8 bases. CDR1 SQVTM and CDR2 ANQGSEA come from the germline V gene. This CDR3 is CSARTGGGEKLFF. In DNA, the CDR3 is TGCAGCGCGCGGACAGGGGGCGGGGAAAAACTGTTTTTT.

The rearrangement joins TRBV7-9 to TRBJ2-5; maybe TRBD1 (6 bases). The CDR3 extends over 17 amino acids. Germline V gene sequence: CDR1 SEHNR, CDR2 FQNEAQ (reference sequence). Between the trimmed V and J ends, which lost 5 bases and 2 bases, there was a span of 21 bases. The CDR3 DNA sequence: TGTGCCAGCAGCCCTTCCCTACAGGGACGCGTACAAGAGACCCAGTACTTC. Protein product: CASSPSLQGRVQETQYF.

This clone came up a few times. V is TRBV7-2 and J is TRBJ1-5; D gene unclear. The germline gives CDR1 SGHTA, CDR2 FQGNSA. CDR3 length equals 13 residues. V lost 4 bases and J lost 1, with 5 bases in between. The CDR3 DNA reads TGTGCCAGCAGCTGGCGGAGCAATCAGCCCCAGCATTTT. Its protein product is CASSWRSNQPQHF.

CDR3 amino acids: CASSPGQGMRGYTF. The CDR3 coding sequence is TGCGCCAGCAGCCCAGGACAGGGGATGAGAGGCTACACCTTC. The chain joins TRBV5-1 to TRBJ1-2; 9 positions match TRBD1. The CDR3 runs 14 residues. The germline V gene encodes CDR1 SGHRS and CDR2 YFSETQ. V dropped 4 bases and J dropped 8; count of bases not matched to a gene: 9.

This chain connects TRBV29-1 to TRBJ2-1; 7 bases align to TRBD2. The germline CDR1 and CDR2 sequences are SQVTM and ANQGSEA. The junction had 3 bases not matched to a gene; V was cut back by 1 base and J by 6 bases. This CDR3 has 13 residues. CDR3 protein: CSVEVSGGNEQFF. The CDR3 DNA sequence: TGCAGCGTTGAAGTCTCGGGAGGCAATGAGCAGTTCTTC.

The V gene is TRBV5-4, the J gene TRBJ2-3; TRBD2 matches at 9 bases. CDR3 length: 16 residues. Trimming removed 3 bases from V and 5 bases from J; junction bases left unmatched: 10. Germline V gene sequence: CDR1 SGHNT, CDR2 YYREEE (reference sequence). The CDR3 spells CASSSEAGGSIDTQYF. The CDR3 nucleotides read TGTGCCAGCAGCTCAGAGGCGGGAGGGTCTATAGATACGCAGTATTTT.

The genes are TRBV5-1 and TRBJ1-1; possibly TRBD1 for D (5 bases). The CDR3 is made up of 16 amino acids. From germline, CDR1 is SGHRS and CDR2 YFSETQ. Trimming cost V 0 bases and J 1 base, with 13 bases left between them. The CDR3: CASSLEAGGRNTEAFF. CDR3 nucleotide sequence: TGCGCCAGCAGCTTGGAGGCGGGGGGTCGGAACACTGAAGCTTTCTTT.

This sequence joins TRBV10-2 and TRBJ2-1; 12 bases map to TRBD2. The CDR3 totals 15 residues. The germline CDR1 and CDR2 sequences are WSHSY and SAAADI. V dropped 6 bases and J dropped 6; count of bases not matched to a gene: 6. The CDR3 here is CASRETSGGINEQFF. In nucleotides, the CDR3 is TGCGCCAGCAGAGAGACTAGCGGGGGAATCAATGAGCAGTTCTTC.

The chain has TRBV6-2 or TRBV6-3 and TRBJ2-7; 10 bases are shared with TRBD1. CDR3 length equals 15 residues. After removal of 5 bases from V and 4 bases from J, the junction contained 8 bases not matched to a gene. Germline V CDR1 and CDR2: MNHEY, SVGEGT. The CDR3 DNA reads TGTGCCAGCAGTCTGGGACAGGGGATCTCATACGAGCAGTACTTC. Encoded protein: CASSLGQGISYEQYF.

The chain carries TRBV4-3 and TRBJ1-2; D is uncertain. The CDR3 spans 15 residues. Trimming took 1 base from V and 4 from J, leaving 13 bases between them. Germline V gives CDR1 LGHNA, CDR2 YSLEER. CDR3 sequence (DNA): TGCGCCAGCAGCCAAGGTCCAGAAATAACCTATGGCTACACCTTC. Its protein product is CASSQGPEITYGYTF.

The chain's CDR3 is CASSSDSRSNQPQHF. For the CDR3, the DNA is TGTGCCAGCAGCTCGGACAGTCGTAGCAATCAGCCCCAGCATTTT. This chain links TRBV11-2 with TRBJ1-5; possibly TRBD1 for D (6 bases). The germline V gene has CDR1 SGHAT and CDR2 FQNNGV. The CDR3 extends over 15 amino acids. The ends were cut back, 4 bases at V and 0 bases at J, with 10 bases in the middle.

This clone appeared once. This chain uses TRBV2 with TRBJ1-1; D gene uncertain. This CDR3 region has 12 residues. Germline V gives CDR1 SNHLY, CDR2 FYNNEI. V was clipped by 10 bases and J by 5 bases, with 14 bases between them. The CDR3 sequence is CATTSRETEAFF. The DNA of the CDR3 is TGTGCCACAACTTCCCGGGAAACTGAAGCTTTCTTT.

This chain uses TRBV5-6 with TRBJ1-1; 8 positions match TRBD1. The CDR3 has 16 amino acids. J gave up 0 bases and V 3 bases, and 7 bases lay outside the gene matches. The germline V gene encodes CDR1 SGHDT and CDR2 YYEEEE. The CDR3 sequence is CASSSDRGRVNTEAFF. The CDR3 nucleotides are TGTGCCAGCAGCTCCGACAGGGGTCGGGTGAACACTGAAGCTTTCTTT.

This clone came up once. V and J are TRBV3-1 (or the pseudogene TRBV3-2) and TRBJ1-2; no clear D. Trimming took 2 bases from V and 2 from J, leaving 12 bases between them. Germline values: CDR1 LGHDT, CDR2 YNNKEL (reference sequence). The CDR3 consists of 15 residues. CDR3 nucleotides: TGTGCCAGCAGCCAACAAGACGGGAGAAACTATGGCTACACCTTC. Protein: CASSQQDGRNYGYTF.

Worth noting for this clone: One end of the junction does not line up with germline, which may come from a read error. The gene calls are TRBV7-2 and TRBJ2-7, with D possibly TRBD2 on 5 matching bases. CDR1 is SGHTA, CDR2 FQGNSA, per germline. The CDR3 consists of 14 residues. CDR3 amino acids: CASSLEASSDEQYF. CDR3 bases: TGTGCCAGCAGCTTAGAGGCTAGCTCCGACGAGCAGTACTTC. The whole variable domain, filled in from reference TRBV7-2 and TRBJ2-7, reads GAGVSQSPSNKVTEKGKDVELRCDPISGHTALYWYRQSLGQGLEFLIYFQGNSAPDKSGLPSDRFSAERTGGSVSTLTIQRTQQEDSAVYLCASSLEASSDEQYFGPGTRLTVT.

The chain recombines TRBV14 with TRBJ1-1; unclear D gene. The CDR3 has 15 residues. Germline V lookup: CDR1 SGHDN, CDR2 FVKESK. V was shortened by 3 bases and J by 1 base, with 12 bases between the two germline ends. CDR3 loop: CASSHRRERNTEAFF. DNA of the CDR3: TGTGCCAGCAGCCATCGACGGGAGCGGAACACTGAAGCTTTCTTT. The whole variable domain, filled in from reference TRBV14 and TRBJ1-1, reads EAGVTQFPSHSVIEKGQTVTLRCDPISGHDNLYWYRRVMGKEIKFLLHFVKESKQDESGMPNNRFLAERTGGTYSTLKVQPAELEDSGVYFCASSHRRERNTEAFFGQGTRLTVV.

This clone occurred once. The V and J genes are TRBV29-1 and TRBJ1-1; 7 nucleotides agree with TRBD1. In germline, CDR1 is SQVTM, CDR2 ANQGSEA. This CDR3 region has 14 residues. J was trimmed by 6 bases and V by 1 base; bases with no gene match: 8. The chain's CDR3 is CSVEGGGARAEAFF. Written as DNA, the CDR3 is TGCAGCGTTGAAGGAGGGGGCGCGCGGGCTGAAGCTTTCTTT.

J is TRBJ2-1 and V is TRBV3-1 (or the pseudogene TRBV3-2); 10 positions match TRBD2. The CDR3 runs 16 residues. Germline-derived CDR1 and CDR2 are LGHDT and YNNKEL (reference sequence). Trimming cost V 1 base and J 10 bases; bases outside gene matches: 10. The CDR3 sequence: CASSQVGAGGPPEQFF. The DNA of the CDR3 is TGTGCCAGCAGCCAAGTTGGAGCGGGAGGGCCCCCGGAGCAGTTCTTC.

This rearrangement joins TRBV28 to TRBJ1-5; 7 nucleotides match TRBD1. There are 13 residues in the CDR3. V was pared by 9 bases and J by 5 bases, with 7 bases of the junction left unmatched. Germline CDR1 and CDR2: MDHEN and SYDVKM. The CDR3 nucleotides read TGTGCCAGTTTGACAGGGAATTATCAGCCCCAGCATTTT. This codes for CASLTGNYQPQHF.

The V gene is TRBV5-1, the J gene TRBJ1-3; 8 positions agree with TRBD1. Trimming took 0 bases from V and 0 from J; bases not matched to a gene: 2. The CDR3 is 16 amino acids. CDR1 is SGHRS and CDR2 is YFSETQ in the germline V gene. This CDR3 reads CASSLGGTGSGNTIYF. The CDR3 DNA reads TGCGCCAGCAGCTTGGGGGGGACAGGCTCTGGAAACACCATATATTTT. The variable domain in full, completed from reference TRBV5-1 and TRBJ1-3, reads KAGVTQTPRYLIKTRGQQVTLSCSPISGHRSVSWYQQTPGQGLQFLFEYFSETQRNKGNFPGRFSGRQFSNSRSEMNVSTLELGDSALYLCASSLGGTGSGNTIYFGEGSWLTVV.